Listed below are T cell receptor beta chains from one sample, sequenced in a study of T cell responses to AZD1222 COVID-19 vaccine. The assay was immunoSEQ multiplex PCR, and TCRdb's table has in-frame clones only and misses some. The sample has 200,000 to 250,000 clones, more than 85% seen once; the top ten hold about 1%. Sequences were derived from peripheral blood, sampled on day 0 of MenACWY control vaccination. Receptor source: an adult in good health. The CDR3 runs from the conserved cysteine through the conserved F or W. D genes are given only for firm matches. The size of a clone is reported for some rows only, either as once, few or many, or as a class for expanded clones.

v_call	clone_size	j_call	d_call	cdr3_aa	cdr3_nt
TRBV11-2	.	TRBJ1-1	TRBD1	CASSLAGGMNTEAFF	TGTGCCAGCAGCTTAGCAGGGGGCATGAACACTGAAGCTTTCTTT
TRBV6-5	.	TRBJ2-3	.	CASSYSGARTDTQYF	TGTGCCAGCAGTTATTCGGGGGCCCGCACAGATACGCAGTATTTT
TRBV6-2/TRBV6-3	.	TRBJ2-3	.	CASSYLSGSTDTQYF	TGTGCCAGCAGTTACCTTAGCGGAAGCACAGATACGCAGTATTTT
TRBV4-1	.	TRBJ1-3	.	CASTPRVAGNTIYF	TGCGCCAGCACCCCCAGGGTGGCTGGAAACACCATATATTTT
TRBV28	.	TRBJ2-7	TRBD1	CASSPTDRGDEQYF	TGTGCCAGCAGTCCCACGGACAGGGGCGACGAGCAGTACTTC
TRBV5-6	.	TRBJ1-6	.	CATELYGQASNSPLHF	TGTGCCACCGAATTGTACGGGCAGGCGTCAAATTCACCCCTCCACTTT
TRBV6-2/TRBV6-3	.	TRBJ1-2	.	CASSYPASYGYTF	TGTGCCAGCAGTTATCCCGCCTCGTATGGCTACACCTTC
TRBV19	few	TRBJ1-2	.	CASSTTVLGNYGYTF	TGTGCCAGTAGTACGACCGTACTGGGTAACTATGGCTACACCTTC
TRBV28	.	TRBJ1-3	.	CASSKWGTGNTIYF	TGTGCCAGCAGTAAATGGGGGACTGGAAACACCATATATTTT
TRBV7-9	.	TRBJ1-2	.	CASSFGGAGGYTF	TGTGCCAGCAGCTTTGGGGGAGCAGGCGGCTACACCTTC
TRBV6-5	.	TRBJ1-1	TRBD1	CASSYGTGGSEAFF	TGTGCCAGCAGTTACGGGACAGGGGGATCTGAAGCTTTCTTT
TRBV10-3	.	TRBJ1-5	TRBD1	CAIAGTDSNQPQHF	TGTGCCATCGCCGGGACAGATAGCAATCAGCCCCAGCATTTT
TRBV6-6	.	TRBJ1-1	.	CASSATTGTSTEAFF	TGTGCCAGCAGTGCCACGACGGGGACGAGCACTGAAGCTTTCTTT
TRBV3-1/TRBV3-2	once	TRBJ1-3	.	CASSPTGLGNTIYF	TGTGCCAGCAGCCCCACAGGGCTAGGAAACACCATATATTTT
TRBV18	.	TRBJ1-2	.	CASSPGANYGYTF	TGTGCCAGCTCACCCGGGGCTAACTATGGCTACACCTTC
TRBV21-1	.	TRBJ1-1	.	CAGGQGGGTEAFF	TGTGCCGGGGGACAGGGTGGTGGTACTGAAGCTTTCTTT
TRBV29-1	.	TRBJ1-1	.	CSVGGDTEAFF	TGCAGCGTTGGAGGGGACACTGAAGCTTTCTTT
TRBV12-3/TRBV12-4	.	TRBJ1-2	.	CAITSRSNGYTF	TGTGCCATTACGAGTCGATCCAACGGCTACACCTTC
TRBV27	.	TRBJ1-6	.	CASSPQGNNSPLHF	TGTGCCAGCAGTCCCCAAGGAAATAATTCACCCCTCCACTTT
TRBV2	.	TRBJ1-2	.	CASRMDGTFGTHGYTF	TGTGCCAGCAGGATGGATGGGACTTTTGGGACCCACGGCTACACCTTC
TRBV5-1	.	TRBJ1-1	TRBD1	CASSAGQGLNTEAFF	TGCGCCAGCAGCGCTGGACAGGGCTTGAACACTGAAGCTTTCTTT
TRBV12-3/TRBV12-4	.	TRBJ1-5	.	CASTSLDQPQHF	TGTGCCAGCACCTCCTTGGATCAGCCCCAGCATTTT
TRBV7-9	.	TRBJ1-3	.	CASSLGGNTIYF	TGTGCCAGCAGCCTCGGTGGAAACACCATATATTTT
TRBV3-1/TRBV3-2	.	TRBJ2-2	TRBD1	CASSPRTGAISHTGELFF	TGTGCCAGCAGCCCCCGCACAGGGGCGATTTCTCACACCGGGGAGCTGTTTTTT
TRBV28	.	TRBJ1-1	.	CASSPGTSNEAFF	TGTGCCAGCAGTCCCGGGACATCCAATGAAGCTTTCTTT
TRBV5-1	.	TRBJ2-3	.	CASSLIGAPDTDTQYF	TGCGCCAGCAGCTTGATCGGAGCACCCGACACAGATACGCAGTATTTT
TRBV3-1/TRBV3-2	.	TRBJ2-7	.	CASSQDYSTYEQYF	TGTGCCAGCAGCCAAGATTACTCCACTTACGAGCAGTACTTC
TRBV15	.	TRBJ1-2	.	CATSQAGGSGYTF	TGTGCCACCAGCCAAGCCGGGGGGTCTGGCTACACCTTC
TRBV30	.	TRBJ1-2	.	CAWTVGGHGYTF	TGTGCCTGGACCGTTGGGGGGCACGGCTACACCTTC
TRBV28	.	TRBJ1-2	.	CASSTGGRGGYTF	TGTGCCAGCAGTACCGGGGGGCGAGGTGGCTACACCTTC
TRBV10-2	.	TRBJ1-5	TRBD1	CASSNRGQPQHF	TGCGCCAGCAGTAACAGGGGTCAGCCCCAGCATTTT
TRBV30	.	TRBJ1-2	.	CAWSGGQGRYGYTF	TGTGCCTGGAGTGGGGGGCAGGGGAGGTATGGCTACACCTTC
TRBV6-1	.	TRBJ1-1	.	CASSADSMKVNTEAFF	TGTGCCAGCAGTGCGGACAGCATGAAAGTAAACACTGAAGCTTTCTTT
TRBV18	.	TRBJ2-7	.	CASSPNAAIEQYF	TGTGCCAGCTCACCGAATGCGGCGATCGAGCAGTACTTC
TRBV7-3	.	TRBJ1-3	TRBD1	CASSSGTGVGNTIYF	TGTGCCAGCAGCTCCGGGACAGGGGTAGGAAACACCATATATTTT
TRBV3-1/TRBV3-2	.	TRBJ1-2	TRBD1	CASSPQGISYGYTF	TGTGCCAGCAGCCCACAGGGGATCAGCTATGGCTACACCTTC
TRBV7-2	.	TRBJ2-5	TRBD1	CASNDRGKTQYF	TGTGCCAGCAACGACAGGGGGAAGACCCAGTACTTC
TRBV7-9	.	TRBJ1-6	TRBD1	CASSPGRQGYSPLHF	TGTGCCAGCAGCCCAGGCCGACAGGGTTATTCACCCCTCCACTTT
TRBV6-1	once	TRBJ1-2	TRBD1	CASSEISRGQSNF	TGTGCCAGCAGTGAGATATCCAGGGGGCAATCTAACTTC
TRBV7-8	.	TRBJ1-1	.	CASSSDTNTEAFF	TGTGCCAGCAGCTCGGACACGAACACTGAAGCTTTCTTT
TRBV7-9	.	TRBJ1-2	.	CASSLAGKGGYTF	TGTGCCAGCAGCTTAGCAGGCAAGGGTGGCTACACCTTC
TRBV13	once	TRBJ2-1	TRBD2	CASSLDGTSFIEQFF	TGTGCCAGCAGCTTGGACGGGACTAGCTTTATTGAGCAGTTCTTC
TRBV7-6	.	TRBJ2-3	.	CASSHISGGSTDTQYF	TGTGCCAGCAGCCATATATCGGGGGGCAGCACAGATACGCAGTATTTT
TRBV19	few	TRBJ1-1	TRBD1	CASIHRGGNTEAFF	TGTGCCAGTATCCACAGGGGGGGGAACACTGAAGCTTTCTTT
TRBV2	.	TRBJ2-3	TRBD2	CASGWSGGADTQYF	TGTGCCAGCGGGTGGAGCGGGGGGGCAGATACGCAGTATTTT
TRBV9	.	TRBJ1-1	TRBD1	CASSVVTGANTEAFF	TGTGCCAGCAGCGTAGTGACAGGGGCGAACACTGAAGCTTTCTTT
TRBV9	.	TRBJ1-1	.	CASSVGSALNTEAFF	TGTGCCAGCAGCGTAGGTTCAGCCCTGAACACTGAAGCTTTCTTT
TRBV19	.	TRBJ1-1	TRBD1	CASSPIRQGPTEAFF	TGTGCCAGTAGTCCTATTCGACAGGGCCCCACTGAAGCTTTCTTT
TRBV5-6	.	TRBJ1-5	TRBD1	CASSLGQGRNQPQHF	TGTGCCAGCAGCTTGGGACAGGGAAGGAATCAGCCCCAGCATTTT
TRBV18	.	TRBJ2-2	.	CASPTIRPNTGELFF	TGTGCCAGTCCAACTATTAGACCGAACACCGGGGAGCTGTTTTTT
TRBV6-2/TRBV6-3	.	TRBJ1-1	.	CASSPPDTEAFF	TGTGCCAGCAGTCCCCCAGACACTGAAGCTTTCTTT
TRBV30	.	TRBJ1-5	.	CAWDITGSQPQHF	TGTGCCTGGGACATTACCGGGTCCCAGCCCCAGCATTTT
TRBV5-6	.	TRBJ1-2	TRBD1	CASSAGTGLGYTF	TGTGCCAGCAGCGCCGGGACAGGGCTTGGCTACACCTTC
TRBV6-2/TRBV6-3	.	TRBJ1-5	.	CASSWGGNQPQHF	TGTGCCAGCAGTTGGGGCGGCAATCAGCCCCAGCATTTT
TRBV4-2	.	TRBJ1-2	TRBD1	CASSQDRGRLDYGYTF	TGTGCCAGCAGCCAAGACAGGGGGCGTCTAGACTATGGCTACACCTTC